These T cell receptor beta chains were read from a single sample in a study of T cell repertoires in cytomegalovirus infection. These TCRs are of unknown antigen specificity. One entry per CDR3 protein results from TCRdb running MiXCR on the reads. The sample gives some 560,000 distinct CDR3 sequences, around two fifths of which show up once; more than 40% is in the top ten. The sequences come from cultured PBMCs, collected from culture after CMV antigen stimulation. These receptors came from a human donor in good health (CMV status not recorded). Some clones in this sample may be carry-over from other donors' samples. The CDR3 runs from the conserved cysteine through the conserved F or W. D genes are given only for firm matches. Size is stated for part of the rows, as once, few or many counts, or as a class when the clone is expanded.

CASSDPDSNTEAFF	TGTGCCAGCAGCGACCCCGATTCGAACACTGAAGCTTTCTTT	-	TRBV7-9	14	TRBJ1-1	-
CASSSGQYSYNEQFF	TGTGCCAGTAGTTCAGGACAGTACTCCTACAATGAGCAGTTCTTC	-	TRBV19	15	TRBJ2-1	-
CASSPGGTSGRYEQYF	TGTGCCAGCAGCCCGGGGGGGACTAGCGGGAGGTACGAGCAGTACTTC	few	TRBV5-4	16	TRBJ2-7	TRBD2
CASSPALSDQNIQYF	TGTGCCAGCTCACCCGCGTTGAGCGACCAAAACATTCAGTACTTC	-	TRBV18	15	TRBJ2-4	-
CASSLVSLMNTGELFF	TGTGCCAGCAGCTTAGTTTCTCTAATGAACACCGGGGAGCTGTTTTTT	-	TRBV7-2	16	TRBJ2-2	-
CASSSSGRAETQYF	TGTGCCAGCAGTTCTAGCGGGAGGGCCGAGACCCAGTACTTC	-	TRBV7-2	14	TRBJ2-5	TRBD2
CASTDRATETQYF	TGTGCCAGCACCGACAGGGCCACGGAGACCCAGTACTTC	-	TRBV12-3/TRBV12-4	13	TRBJ2-5	TRBD1
CASSVSGPTGELFF	TGTGCCAGCAGTGTTTCGGGGCCCACCGGGGAGCTGTTTTTT	-	TRBV2	14	TRBJ2-2	-
CSARVGYNSPLHF	TGCAGTGCTAGAGTGGGGTATAATTCACCCCTCCACTTT	-	TRBV20-1	13	TRBJ1-6	-
CASSLVLGAPYEQYF	TGTGCCAGCAGCTTAGTTCTGGGGGCCCCCTACGAGCAGTACTTC	-	TRBV7-2	15	TRBJ2-7	-
CASSLDGMDTQYF	TGTGCCAGCAGTTTAGATGGGATGGATACGCAGTATTTT	few	TRBV12-3/TRBV12-4	13	TRBJ2-3	-
CASSPDRGRKNIQYF	TGTGCCAGCTCACCTGATCGGGGGCGAAAAAACATTCAGTACTTC	few	TRBV18	15	TRBJ2-4	-
CASSSTSGGFGDTQYF	TGTGCCAGCAGCTCAACTAGCGGGGGGTTTGGAGATACGCAGTATTTT	-	TRBV12-3/TRBV12-4	16	TRBJ2-3	TRBD2
CASSPRPGLETQYF	TGTGCCAGCAGCCCCCGGCCGGGGCTGGAGACCCAGTACTTC	many	TRBV7-2	14	TRBJ2-5	-
CASSFTGTSDEQFF	TGTGCCAGCAGCTTCACCGGGACTAGCGATGAGCAGTTCTTC	few	TRBV7-2	14	TRBJ2-1	TRBD2
CASSRVGTEVFVSGANVLTF	TGTGCCAGCAGCCGGGTTGGGACAGAGGTATTTGTCTCTGGGGCCAACGTCCTGACTTTC	few	TRBV7-6	20	TRBJ2-6	TRBD1
CAIRETGGGWADTQYF	TGTGCCATCAGGGAAACAGGGGGCGGATGGGCAGATACGCAGTATTTT	-	TRBV10-3	16	TRBJ2-3	TRBD1
CSVYGTLDVNYGYTF	TGCAGCGTTTACGGAACCTTAGACGTTAACTATGGCTACACCTTC	few	TRBV29-1	15	TRBJ1-2	-
CARQGAGGEKLFF	TGTGCCAGGCAGGGGGCCGGGGGGGAAAAACTGTTTTTT	-	TRBV6-1	13	TRBJ1-4	TRBD1
CASRDNRGPYNEQFF	TGTGCCAGCAGGGATAACAGGGGACCCTACAATGAGCAGTTCTTC	many	TRBV7-2	15	TRBJ2-1	TRBD1
CASSVGGSSSYNEQFF	TGTGCCAGCAGCGTAGGCGGGAGTAGCTCCTACAATGAGCAGTTCTTC	-	TRBV9	16	TRBJ2-1	TRBD2
CASSWRRRTSETTDTQYF	TGTGCCAGCAGCTGGCGAAGGCGGACTAGCGAGACTACAGATACGCAGTATTTT	-	TRBV7-8	18	TRBJ2-3	TRBD2
CASSWTGTGNRNIQYF	TGTGCCAGCAGCTGGACCGGGACAGGGAATCGGAACATTCAGTACTTC	-	TRBV7-8	16	TRBJ2-4	TRBD1
CASSRQGKGQPQHF	TGTGCCAGCAGCCGACAGGGTAAGGGACAGCCCCAGCATTTT	-	TRBV7-2	14	TRBJ1-5	TRBD1
CASSQQSAKGSDTQYF	TGCGCCAGCAGCCAACAGTCAGCCAAAGGGTCAGATACGCAGTATTTT	-	TRBV4-1	16	TRBJ2-3	-
CASSRLGRNYGYTF	TGTGCCAGCAGCCGCCTTGGACGGAACTATGGCTACACCTTC	once	TRBV3-1	14	TRBJ1-2	-
CASRRPGPTPHTQYF	TGTGCCAGCAGACGCCCGGGACCCACTCCTCATACGCAGTATTTT	-	TRBV6-5	15	TRBJ2-3	-
CASSLAQGNTIYF	TGTGCCAGCAGCTTAGCCCAGGGAAACACCATATATTTT	once	TRBV7-9	13	TRBJ1-3	-
CASSPRGRGQGDTKYF	TGTGCCAGCAGCCCCCGGGGACGGGGGCAAGGAGATACGAAGTATTTT	once	TRBV7-2	16	TRBJ2-3	-
CATSDSGGAYNEQFF	TGTGCCACCAGTGATTCCGGCGGGGCTTACAATGAGCAGTTCTTC	-	TRBV24-1	15	TRBJ2-1	-
CASTGQTNSPLHF	TGTGCCAGCACGGGACAGACTAATTCACCCCTCCACTTT	-	TRBV25-1	13	TRBJ1-6	TRBD1
CASSPGQASGNTIYF	TGTGCCAGCAGCCCCGGACAGGCCTCTGGAAACACCATATATTTT	-	TRBV7-9	15	TRBJ1-3	TRBD1
CASSLALGPPGFEAFF	TGTGCCAGCAGCTTAGCGCTTGGGCCGCCAGGTTTCGAAGCTTTCTTT	-	TRBV7-8	16	TRBJ1-1	-
CASKDGQLGLYEQYF	TGTGCCAGCAAGGACGGACAACTCGGGCTCTACGAGCAGTACTTC	-	TRBV6-6	15	TRBJ2-7	-
CASTKDRVVYGYTF	TGTGCCAGCACCAAGGACCGAGTAGTCTATGGCTACACCTTC	-	TRBV12-3/TRBV12-4	14	TRBJ1-2	-
CASWGGAGQETQYF	TGTGCCAGCTGGGGGGGCGCTGGCCAAGAGACCCAGTACTTC	-	TRBV6-1	14	TRBJ2-5	-
CASSMGQDNQPQHF	TGCGCCAGCAGCATGGGACAAGATAATCAGCCCCAGCATTTT	few	TRBV5-1	14	TRBJ1-5	-
CASSPGTPGGETQYF	TGCGCCAGCAGTCCCGGGACTCCGGGGGGAGAGACCCAGTACTTC	-	TRBV5-1	15	TRBJ2-5	TRBD2
CASSHTDRGKDSPLHF	TGTGCCAGCAGCCACACGGATCGGGGAAAGGATTCACCCCTCCACTTT	few	TRBV7-9	16	TRBJ1-6	-
CASSLAGAYQETQYF	TGTGCCAGCAGCCTAGCGGGAGCGTACCAAGAGACCCAGTACTTC	-	TRBV6-2/TRBV6-3	15	TRBJ2-5	TRBD2
CSARKGFNEKLFF	TGCAGTGCTAGGAAGGGTTTCAATGAAAAACTGTTTTTT	-	TRBV20-1	13	TRBJ1-4	-
CASSYQDRPNYGYTF	TGTGCCAGCAGTTATCAAGACAGGCCTAACTATGGCTACACCTTC	few	TRBV6-2/TRBV6-3	15	TRBJ1-2	-
CASSRTDQPQHF	TGTGCCAGCAGCCGGACCGATCAGCCCCAGCATTTT	many	TRBV7-2	12	TRBJ1-5	-
CASSWEDSQETQYF	TGTGCCAGCAGCTGGGAAGACTCGCAAGAGACCCAGTACTTC	-	TRBV5-4	14	TRBJ2-5	-
CASSSGQGVNSPLHF	TGTGCCAGCAGCTCCGGACAGGGGGTTAATTCACCCCTCCACTTT	few	TRBV7-9	15	TRBJ1-6	TRBD1
CASSPPRTSGGAGTGELFF	TGTGCCAGCAGCCCACCGCGGACTAGCGGGGGGGCCGGAACCGGGGAGCTGTTTTTT	few	TRBV7-9	19	TRBJ2-2	TRBD2
CASSDSGPLKNIQYF	TGTGCCAGCAGTGACTCCGGACCGTTAAAAAACATTCAGTACTTC	-	TRBV6-6	15	TRBJ2-4	-
CASSSAIRQPKDQETQYF	TGTGCCAGCAGCTCCGCCATTAGACAGCCCAAAGACCAAGAGACCCAGTACTTC	few	TRBV11-2	18	TRBJ2-5	-
CASSEQGSPSSYEQYF	TGTGCCAGCAGTGAACAAGGGAGCCCCAGCTCCTACGAGCAGTACTTC	-	TRBV6-1	16	TRBJ2-7	-
CASSGIAGAKIYNEQFF	TGTGCCAGTAGTGGCATAGCGGGAGCCAAAATTTACAATGAGCAGTTCTTC	few	TRBV19	17	TRBJ2-1	TRBD2
CASSIQGAETNEKLFF	TGTGCCAGCAGTATCCAGGGGGCGGAAACTAATGAAAAACTGTTTTTT	-	TRBV28	16	TRBJ1-4	TRBD1
CASSWGSGTEAFF	TGTGCCAGCAGCTGGGGGTCGGGCACTGAAGCTTTCTTT	few	TRBV7-9	13	TRBJ1-1	-
CSVGGDLYGYTF	TGCAGCGTTGGGGGAGACCTCTATGGCTACACCTTC	once	TRBV29-1	12	TRBJ1-2	-